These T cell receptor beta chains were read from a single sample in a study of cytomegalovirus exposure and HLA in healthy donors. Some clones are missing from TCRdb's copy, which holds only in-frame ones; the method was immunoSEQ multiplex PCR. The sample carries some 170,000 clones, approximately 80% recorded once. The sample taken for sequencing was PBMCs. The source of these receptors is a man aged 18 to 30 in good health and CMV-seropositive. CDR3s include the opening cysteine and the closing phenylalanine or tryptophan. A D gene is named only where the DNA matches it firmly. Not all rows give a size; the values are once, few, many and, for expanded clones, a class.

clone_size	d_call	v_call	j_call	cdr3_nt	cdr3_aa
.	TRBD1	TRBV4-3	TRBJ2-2	TGCGCCAGCAGCCAAGATCTTAATCAGGGGGCGGCCACCGGGGAGCTGTTTTTT	CASSQDLNQGAATGELFF
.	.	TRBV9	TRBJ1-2	TGTGCCAGCAGCGTAACAATGTCGTGGGCCGCCAGGGGAGCTAACTATGGCTACACCTTC	CASSVTMSWAARGANYGYTF
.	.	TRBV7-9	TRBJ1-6	TGTGCCAGCAGCCACGGACAGCCGAATTCACCCCTCCACTTT	CASSHGQPNSPLHF
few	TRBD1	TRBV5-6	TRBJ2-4	TGTGCCAGCAGCTGGGGTAGACAGGGAGCCAAAAACAGTCAGTACTTC	CASSWGRQGAKNSQYF
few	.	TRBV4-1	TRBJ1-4	TGCGCCAGTGCCGCTCTTGCGGCTAATGAAAAACTGTTTTTT	CASAALAANEKLFF
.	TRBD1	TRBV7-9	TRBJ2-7	TGTTCCAGCAGCGACTACCTGTTCGGACAGGGGGACTCCTACGAGCAGTACTTC	CSSSDYLFGQGDSYEQYF
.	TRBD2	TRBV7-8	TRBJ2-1	TGTGCCAGCAGCTTCCGCCAGCGGGAGATCTGCAATGAGCAGTTCTTC	CASSFRQREICNEQFF
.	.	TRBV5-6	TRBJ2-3	TGTGCCAGCAGCCCCGGACTACCCGGGGCAGATACGCAGTATTTT	CASSPGLPGADTQYF
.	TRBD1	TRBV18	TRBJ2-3	TGTGCCAGCTCACCCAAGGGACAGGGAAGATTAGATACGCAGTATTTT	CASSPKGQGRLDTQYF
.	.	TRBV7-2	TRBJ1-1	TGTGCCAGCAGCTTGTATACTGAAGCTTTCTTT	CASSLYTEAFF
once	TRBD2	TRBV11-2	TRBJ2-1	TGTGCCAGCAGCTCCGGACTAGCCTATGAGCAGTTCTTC	CASSSGLAYEQFF
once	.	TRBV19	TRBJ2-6	TGTGCCAGTAGTAGGGGGGTCGGGGCCAACGTCCTGACTTTC	CASSRGVGANVLTF
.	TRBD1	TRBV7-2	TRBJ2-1	TGTGCCAGCAGCTTAGTTAGGACAGGGCTACACAATGAGCAGTTCTTC	CASSLVRTGLHNEQFF
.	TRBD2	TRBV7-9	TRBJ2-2	TGTGCCAGCAGCTTACTAGCGGGAGCGCCCAACACCGGGGAGCTGTTTTTT	CASSLLAGAPNTGELFF
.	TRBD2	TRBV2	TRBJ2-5	TGTGCCAGCATATCCCAAGCGGGGGGCTCCGGGTACTTC	CASISQAGGSGYF
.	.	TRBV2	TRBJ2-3	TGTGCCAGCAGCGGACAGAACACAGATACGCAGTATTTT	CASSGQNTDTQYF
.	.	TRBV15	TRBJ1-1	TGTGCCACCAGCCGAGGAGGCTTGACTGAAGCTTTCTTT	CATSRGGLTEAFF
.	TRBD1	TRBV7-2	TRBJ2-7	TGTGCCAGCAGCATTAGAAACTCCGGGACAGTGCACTACGAGCAGTACTTC	CASSIRNSGTVHYEQYF
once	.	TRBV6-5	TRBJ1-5	TGTGCCAGCAGTTACGCCGGAGGAGGTCAGCCCCAGCATTTT	CASSYAGGGQPQHF
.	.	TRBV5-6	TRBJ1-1	TGTGCCAGCAGCCCCTTAGGGGGTTTACGGACTGAAGCTTTCTTT	CASSPLGGLRTEAFF
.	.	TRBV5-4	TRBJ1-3	TGTGCCAGCACTCACAGAGACTCTGGAAACACCATATATTTT	CASTHRDSGNTIYF
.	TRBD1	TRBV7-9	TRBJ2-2	TGTGCCAGCAGCTTCGGACAGGGTCCCTTTTTT	CASSFGQGPFF
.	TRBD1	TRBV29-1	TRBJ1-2	TGCAGCGTTGCTGATAACAGGGGAAACTATGGCTACACCTTC	CSVADNRGNYGYTF
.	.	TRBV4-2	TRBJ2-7	TGTGCCAGCAGCCAAAATCAGGGTAACCCTCCCTACGAGCAGTACTTC	CASSQNQGNPPYEQYF
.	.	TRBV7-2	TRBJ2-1	TGTGCCAGCAGCTTAGCATCCCTGGGCCATGAGCAGTTCTTC	CASSLASLGHEQFF
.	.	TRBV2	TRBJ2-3	TGTGCCAGCAGTGATTTAGCTGGTTACACAGATACGCAGTATTTT	CASSDLAGYTDTQYF
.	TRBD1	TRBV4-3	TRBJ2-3	TGCGCCAGCAGCCAAGATCAGGGGGCAGATACGCAGTATTTT	CASSQDQGADTQYF
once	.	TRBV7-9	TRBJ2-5	TGTGCCAGCAGAGCAGGGGACCGCGGGGAGACCCAGTACTTC	CASRAGDRGETQYF
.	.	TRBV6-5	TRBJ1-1	TGTGCCAGCAGTTACTCGAGATTGGGGGGAACTGAAGCTTTCTTT	CASSYSRLGGTEAFF
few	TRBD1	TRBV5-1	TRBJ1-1	TGCGCCAGCAGCCAAAGGACAGGGAACACTGAAGCTTTCTTT	CASSQRTGNTEAFF
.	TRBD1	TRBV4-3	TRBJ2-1	TGCGCCAGCAGCCACCGCCCGACAGGGAGCTCCTACAATGAGCAGTTCTTC	CASSHRPTGSSYNEQFF
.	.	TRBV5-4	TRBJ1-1	TGTGCCAGCAGCTTGGCTCGCAGGGGTGACTCTGAAGCTTTCTTT	CASSLARRGDSEAFF
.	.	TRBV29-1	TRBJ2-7	TGCAGCGTTGGCAGGGGCTCCTACGAGCAGTACTTC	CSVGRGSYEQYF
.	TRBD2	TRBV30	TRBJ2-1	TGTGCCTGGCAACTAGCGGGGGGTCCCTACAATGAGCAGTTCTTC	CAWQLAGGPYNEQFF
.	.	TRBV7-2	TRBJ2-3	TGTGCCAGCAGCTCCACGATGGGAGCAGATACGCAGTATTTT	CASSSTMGADTQYF
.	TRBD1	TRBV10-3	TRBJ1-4	TGTGCCATCAGTGAGTTCGGGACAGGGGAGCTTGAAAAACTGTTTTTT	CAISEFGTGELEKLFF
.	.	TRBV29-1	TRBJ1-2	TGCAGCGTTGACAGGGATCTGGGCTATGGCTACACCTTC	CSVDRDLGYGYTF
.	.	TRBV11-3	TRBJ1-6	TGTGCCAGCAGCTTAGGACGCCCAGGGTCACCCCTCCACTTT	CASSLGRPGSPLHF
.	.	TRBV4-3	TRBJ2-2	TGCGCCAGCAGAAGGACAAGCAACACCGGGGAGCTGTTTTTT	CASRRTSNTGELFF